This T cell receptor beta chain was captured by sequencing in a study of blood T cell repertoires in COVID-19. As for the study in general: Sites in the United States, Italy and Spain provided acute and convalescent COVID-19 samples. T cells, B-cell-depleted T cells, or PBMCs provided the cDNA or gDNA that served as material.

Study processing details: Cell counts per sample came from amplifying reference gene primers. Profiling relied on immunoSEQ multiplex PCR, and the TCRdb table lists in-frame clones only, not all of them. Clone size and V and J calls were adopted from that table, with D and trimming inferred from the DNA. The table includes tens of thousands of clones, 80% to 90% detected once. The Seattle patients, enrolled during active infection, were followed longitudinally. CDR3 length: 16 amino acids. Germline V CDR1 and CDR2: MGHRA, YSYEKL. V was cut by 3 bases and J by 0 bases, with 13 bases left in between. The source is a woman aged 55 to 70 with COVID-19, enrolled during active disease. V and J are TRBV4-1 and TRBJ2-3; D is uncertain. What was sequenced was peripheral blood. This CDR3 is CASSQSGAASTDTQYF. The CDR3 nucleotides read TGCGCCAGCAGCCAGAGTGGTGCGGCTAGCACAGATACGCAGTATTTT.